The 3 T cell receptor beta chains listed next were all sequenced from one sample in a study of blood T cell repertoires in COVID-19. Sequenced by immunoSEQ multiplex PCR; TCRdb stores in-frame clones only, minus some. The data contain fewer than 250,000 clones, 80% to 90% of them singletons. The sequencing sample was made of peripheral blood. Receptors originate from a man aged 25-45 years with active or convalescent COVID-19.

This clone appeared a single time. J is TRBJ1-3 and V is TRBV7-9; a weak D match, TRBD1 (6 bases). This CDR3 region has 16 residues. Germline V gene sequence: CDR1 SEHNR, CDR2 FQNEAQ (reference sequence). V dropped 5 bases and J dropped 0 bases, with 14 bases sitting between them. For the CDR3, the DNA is TGTGCCAGCAGCCCAGGGGACCTGCCCTCTGGAAACACCATATATTTT. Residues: CASSPGDLPSGNTIYF.

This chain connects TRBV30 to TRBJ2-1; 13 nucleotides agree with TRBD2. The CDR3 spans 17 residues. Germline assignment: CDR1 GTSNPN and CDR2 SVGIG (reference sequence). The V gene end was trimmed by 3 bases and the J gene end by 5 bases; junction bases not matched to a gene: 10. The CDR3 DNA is TGTGCCTGGAGGGACCGCTGGGGACTAGCGGGAAACAATGAGCAGTTCTTC. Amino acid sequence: CAWRDRWGLAGNNEQFF.

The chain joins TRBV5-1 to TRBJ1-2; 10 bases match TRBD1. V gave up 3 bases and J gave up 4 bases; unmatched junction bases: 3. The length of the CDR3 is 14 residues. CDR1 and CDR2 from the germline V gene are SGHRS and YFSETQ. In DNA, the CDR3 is TGCGCCAGCAGCTGGGACAGGGGCCCCTATGGCTACACCTTC. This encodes CASSWDRGPYGYTF.